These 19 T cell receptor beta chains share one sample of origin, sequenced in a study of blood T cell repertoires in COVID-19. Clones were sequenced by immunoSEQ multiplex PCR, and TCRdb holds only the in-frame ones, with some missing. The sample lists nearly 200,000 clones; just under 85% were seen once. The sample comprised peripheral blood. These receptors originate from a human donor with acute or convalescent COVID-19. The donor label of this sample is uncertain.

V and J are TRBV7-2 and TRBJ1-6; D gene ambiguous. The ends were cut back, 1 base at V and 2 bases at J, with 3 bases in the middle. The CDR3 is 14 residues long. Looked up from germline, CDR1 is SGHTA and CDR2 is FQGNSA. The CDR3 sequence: CASSLGTYNSPLHF. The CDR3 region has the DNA TGTGCCAGCAGCTTAGGTACCTATAATTCACCCCTCCACTTT.

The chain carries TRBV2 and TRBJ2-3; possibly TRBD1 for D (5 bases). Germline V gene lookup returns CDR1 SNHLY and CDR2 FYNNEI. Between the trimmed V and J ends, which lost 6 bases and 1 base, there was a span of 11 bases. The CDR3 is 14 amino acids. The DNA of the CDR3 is TGTGCCAGCAGGACAGCCGCACGCACAGATACGCAGTATTTT. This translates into CASRTAARTDTQYF.

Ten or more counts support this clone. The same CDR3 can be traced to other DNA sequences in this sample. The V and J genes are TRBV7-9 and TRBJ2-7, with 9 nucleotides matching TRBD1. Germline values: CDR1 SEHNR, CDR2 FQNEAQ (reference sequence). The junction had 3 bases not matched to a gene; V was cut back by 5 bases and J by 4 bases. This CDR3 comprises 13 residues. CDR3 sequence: CASSLTGGYEQYF. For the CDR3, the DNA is TGTGCCAGCAGCCTGACAGGGGGGTACGAGCAGTACTTC.

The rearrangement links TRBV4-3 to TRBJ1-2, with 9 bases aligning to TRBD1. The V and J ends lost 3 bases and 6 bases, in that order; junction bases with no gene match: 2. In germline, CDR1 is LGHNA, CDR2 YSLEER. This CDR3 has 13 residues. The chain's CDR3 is CASSQDRGDGYTF. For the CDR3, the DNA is TGCGCCAGCAGCCAGGACAGGGGCGATGGCTACACCTTC.

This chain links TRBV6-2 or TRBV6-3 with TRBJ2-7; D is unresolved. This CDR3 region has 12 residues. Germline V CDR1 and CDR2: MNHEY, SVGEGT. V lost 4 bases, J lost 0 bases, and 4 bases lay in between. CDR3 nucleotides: TGTGCCAGCAGTTCCATCTCCTACGAGCAGTACTTC. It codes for CASSSISYEQYF.

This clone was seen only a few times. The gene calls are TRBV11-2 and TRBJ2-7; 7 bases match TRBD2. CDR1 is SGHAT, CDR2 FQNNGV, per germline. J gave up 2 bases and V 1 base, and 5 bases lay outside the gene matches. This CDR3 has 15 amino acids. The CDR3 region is CASSLGGGSTYEQYF. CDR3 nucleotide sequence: TGTGCCAGCAGCTTAGGTGGCGGGAGCACCTACGAGCAGTACTTC.

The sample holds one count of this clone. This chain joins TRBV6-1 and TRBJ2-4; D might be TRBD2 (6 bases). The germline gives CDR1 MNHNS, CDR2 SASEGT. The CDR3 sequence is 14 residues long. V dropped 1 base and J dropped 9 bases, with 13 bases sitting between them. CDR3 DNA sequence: TGTGCCAGCAGTGAAGGAGGAACGGAGGGCATTCAGTACTTC. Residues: CASSEGGTEGIQYF.

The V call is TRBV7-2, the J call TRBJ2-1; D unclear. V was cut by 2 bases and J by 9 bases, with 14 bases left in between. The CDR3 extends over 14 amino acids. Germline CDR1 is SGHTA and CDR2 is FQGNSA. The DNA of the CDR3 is TGTGCCAGCAGCTTACCCAGCAGCCGAGGTGAGCAGTTCTTC. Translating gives CASSLPSSRGEQFF.

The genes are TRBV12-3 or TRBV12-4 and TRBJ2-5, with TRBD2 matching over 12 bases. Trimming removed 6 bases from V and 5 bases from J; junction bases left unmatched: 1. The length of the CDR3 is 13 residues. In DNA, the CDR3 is TGTGCCAGCAGGACTAGCGGGAGTGAGACCCAGTACTTC. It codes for CASRTSGSETQYF.

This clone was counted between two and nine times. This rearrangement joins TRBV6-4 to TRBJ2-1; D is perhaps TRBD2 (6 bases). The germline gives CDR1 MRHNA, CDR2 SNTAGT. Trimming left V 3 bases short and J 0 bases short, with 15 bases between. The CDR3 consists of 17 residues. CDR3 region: CASSEGGGIGSYNEQFF. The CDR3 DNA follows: TGTGCCAGCAGTGAGGGTGGGGGGATCGGCTCCTACAATGAGCAGTTCTTC.

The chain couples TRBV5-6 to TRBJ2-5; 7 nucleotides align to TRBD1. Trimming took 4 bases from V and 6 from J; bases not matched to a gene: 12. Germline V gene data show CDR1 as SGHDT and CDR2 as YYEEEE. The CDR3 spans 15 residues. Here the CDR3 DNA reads TGTGCCAGCAGCCCATCGACAGGGATGGTTAAGACCCAGTACTTC. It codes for CASSPSTGMVKTQYF.

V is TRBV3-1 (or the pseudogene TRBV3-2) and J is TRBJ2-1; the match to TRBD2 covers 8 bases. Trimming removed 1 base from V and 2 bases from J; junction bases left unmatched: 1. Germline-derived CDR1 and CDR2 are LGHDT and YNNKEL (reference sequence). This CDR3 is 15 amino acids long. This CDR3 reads CASSQVSGAYNEQFF. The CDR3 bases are TGTGCCAGCAGCCAAGTTAGCGGGGCCTACAATGAGCAGTTCTTC.

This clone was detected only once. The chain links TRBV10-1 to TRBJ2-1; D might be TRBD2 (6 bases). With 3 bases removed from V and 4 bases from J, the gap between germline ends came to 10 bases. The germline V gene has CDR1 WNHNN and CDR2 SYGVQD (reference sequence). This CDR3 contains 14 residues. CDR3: CASSDGRGYNEQFF. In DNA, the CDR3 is TGCGCCAGCAGTGACGGTCGGGGGTACAATGAGCAGTTCTTC.

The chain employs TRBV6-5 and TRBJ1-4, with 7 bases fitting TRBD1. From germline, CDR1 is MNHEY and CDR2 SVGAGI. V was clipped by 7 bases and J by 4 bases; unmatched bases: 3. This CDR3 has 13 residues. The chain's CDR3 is CASMGQINEKLFF. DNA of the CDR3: TGTGCCAGCATGGGACAGATTAATGAAAAACTGTTTTTT.

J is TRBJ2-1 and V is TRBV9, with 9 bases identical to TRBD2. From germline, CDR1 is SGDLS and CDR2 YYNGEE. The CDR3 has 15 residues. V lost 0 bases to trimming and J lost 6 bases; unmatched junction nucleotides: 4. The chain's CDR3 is CASSVVSGSFNEQFF. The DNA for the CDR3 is TGTGCCAGCAGCGTAGTTAGCGGGAGTTTCAATGAGCAGTTCTTC.

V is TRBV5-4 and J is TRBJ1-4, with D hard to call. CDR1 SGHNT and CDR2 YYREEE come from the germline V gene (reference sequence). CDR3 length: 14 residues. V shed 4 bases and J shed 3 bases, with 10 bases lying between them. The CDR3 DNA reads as TGTGCCAGCAGCCCGGCGCAGGCTAATGAAAAACTGTTTTTT. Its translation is CASSPAQANEKLFF.

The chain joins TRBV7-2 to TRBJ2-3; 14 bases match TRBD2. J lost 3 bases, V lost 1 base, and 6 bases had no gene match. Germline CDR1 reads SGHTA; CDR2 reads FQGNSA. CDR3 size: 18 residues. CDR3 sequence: CASSLVGTSGRGTDTQYF. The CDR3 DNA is TGTGCCAGCAGCTTAGTTGGGACTAGCGGGAGAGGGACAGATACGCAGTATTTT.

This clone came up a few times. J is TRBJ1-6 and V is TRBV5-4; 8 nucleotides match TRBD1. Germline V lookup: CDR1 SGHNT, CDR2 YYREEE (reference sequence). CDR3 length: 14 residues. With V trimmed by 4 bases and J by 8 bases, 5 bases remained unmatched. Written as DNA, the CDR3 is TGTGCCAGCAGCCGAGGACAGGGCGATTCACCCCTCCACTTT. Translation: CASSRGQGDSPLHF.

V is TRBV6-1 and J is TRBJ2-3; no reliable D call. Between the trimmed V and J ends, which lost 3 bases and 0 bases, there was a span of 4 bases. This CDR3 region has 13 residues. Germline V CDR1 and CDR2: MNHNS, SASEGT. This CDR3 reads CASSDPSTDTQYF. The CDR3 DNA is TGTGCCAGCAGTGACCCTAGCACAGATACGCAGTATTTT.